This entry describes one TCR beta chain. The repertoire was sequenced with immunoSEQ multiplex PCR; TCRdb's copy has only in-frame clones and lacks some. The table includes 100,000 to 150,000 clones, roughly 92% detected once. These data are taken from a study of control samples from healthy donors and cancer patients. Trimming took 1 base from V and 6 from J; bases not matched to a gene: 5. CDR3 length: 14 amino acids. Germline V gene lookup returns CDR1 LGHNT and CDR2 FRNRAP. The TCR originated in a young man in good health. The sequenced sample consisted of blood. V gene TRBV12-5 combines with J gene TRBJ1-2, with 7 positions matching TRBD1. The CDR3 is CASGLAPGGNGYTF. The CDR3 DNA is TGTGCTAGTGGTTTGGCCCCAGGGGGAAATGGCTACACCTTC.